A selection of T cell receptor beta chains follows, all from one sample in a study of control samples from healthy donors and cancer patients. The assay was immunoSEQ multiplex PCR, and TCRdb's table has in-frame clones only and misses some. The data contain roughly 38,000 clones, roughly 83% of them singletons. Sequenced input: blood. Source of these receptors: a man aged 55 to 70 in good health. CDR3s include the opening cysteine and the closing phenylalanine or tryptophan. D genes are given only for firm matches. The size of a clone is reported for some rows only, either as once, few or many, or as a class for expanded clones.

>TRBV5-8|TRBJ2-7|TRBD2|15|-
TGTGCCAGCAGCTTGGAGGGACTAGCGGGAGATGAGCAGTACTTC
CASSLEGLAGDEQYF
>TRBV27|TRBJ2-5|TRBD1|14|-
TGTGCCAGCAGTTCCAACAGGGGAGTAGAGACCCAGTACTTC
CASSSNRGVETQYF
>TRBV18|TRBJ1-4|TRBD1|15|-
TGTGCCAGCTCACGACGGACAGGGGGGCAGGAAAAACTGTTTTTT
CASSRRTGGQEKLFF
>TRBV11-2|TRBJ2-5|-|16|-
TGTGCCAGCAGCTTAGAGGGGGCTAGCGTTGGAGAGACCCAGTACTTC
CASSLEGASVGETQYF
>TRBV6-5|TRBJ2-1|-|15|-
TGTGCCAGCAGTTACGAGGCCTCCACTTCTCGGGAGCAGTTCTTC
CASSYEASTSREQFF
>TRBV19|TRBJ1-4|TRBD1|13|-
TGTGCCAGCGAGGGACAGCGAGGGGAAAAACTGTTTTTT
CASEGQRGEKLFF
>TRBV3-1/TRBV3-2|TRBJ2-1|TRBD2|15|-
TGTGCCAGCAGCCCCAGCGGGAGATTCGACAATGAGCAGTTCTTC
CASSPSGRFDNEQFF
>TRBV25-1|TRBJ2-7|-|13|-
TGTGCCAGCAGTGATGACAGGCTTTACGAGCAGTACTTC
CASSDDRLYEQYF
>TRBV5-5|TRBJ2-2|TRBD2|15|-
TGTGCCAGCAACACGGGACTAGCGGGAAGAGGGGAGCTGTTTTTT
CASNTGLAGRGELFF
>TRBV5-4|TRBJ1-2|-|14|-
TGTGCCAGCAGCCCCCCAGGGAAAAACTATGGCTACACCTTC
CASSPPGKNYGYTF
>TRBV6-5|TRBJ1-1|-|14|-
TGTGCCAGCAGTTACGGGAGGGGAAACACTGAAGCTTTCTTT
CASSYGRGNTEAFF
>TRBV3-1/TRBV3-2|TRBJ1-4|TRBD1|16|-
TGTGCCAGCAGCCCCGTTCCGGGACAGGGAGATGAAAAACTGTTTTTT
CASSPVPGQGDEKLFF
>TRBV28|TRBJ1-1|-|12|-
TGTGCCAGCATCTCATCCACAGGGCTTGTTTTCTTT
CASISSTGLVFF
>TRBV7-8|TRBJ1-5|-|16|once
TGTGCCAGCAGCTTAGTCCGGGGGCGAGGCAATCAGCCCCAGCATTTT
CASSLVRGRGNQPQHF
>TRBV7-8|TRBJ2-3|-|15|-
TGTGCCAGCAGCTTAGCTGAGCACTACACAGATACGCAGTATTTT
CASSLAEHYTDTQYF